This TCR beta chain was sequenced for a study of T cell repertoires in cytomegalovirus infection. TCRdb called the reads again in MiXCR, with one record for every CDR3 protein. There are under 850,000 distinct CDR3 sequences in the sample; less than 40% occur only once, and under 3% lies in the top ten. The origin of this receptor is a human donor in good health (CMV status not recorded). Some clones in this sample may be carry-over from other donors' samples. The sample consisted of PBMCs.

The CDR3 loop reads CASRDRHTEAFF. The CDR3 coding sequence is TGTGCCAGCAGGGACCGACATACTGAAGCTTTCTTT. V gene TRBV6-2 or TRBV6-3 combines with J gene TRBJ1-1; D ambiguous. Germline-derived CDR1 and CDR2 are MNHEY and SVGEGT. The CDR3 sequence is 12 residues long. V lost 6 bases and J 5 bases, leaving 10 bases between the germline ends.